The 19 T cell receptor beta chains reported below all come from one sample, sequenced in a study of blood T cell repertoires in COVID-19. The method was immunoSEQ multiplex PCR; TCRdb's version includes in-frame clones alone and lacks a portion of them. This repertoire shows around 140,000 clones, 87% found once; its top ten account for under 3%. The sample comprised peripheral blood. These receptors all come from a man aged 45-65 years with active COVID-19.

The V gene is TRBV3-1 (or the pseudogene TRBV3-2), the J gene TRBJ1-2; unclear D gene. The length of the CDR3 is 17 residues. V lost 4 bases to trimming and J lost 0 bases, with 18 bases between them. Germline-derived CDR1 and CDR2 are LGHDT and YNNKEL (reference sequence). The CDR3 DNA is TGTGCCAGCAGCCGAACGACACTTCTGGTTGCTAACTATGGCTACACCTTC. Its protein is CASSRTTLLVANYGYTF.

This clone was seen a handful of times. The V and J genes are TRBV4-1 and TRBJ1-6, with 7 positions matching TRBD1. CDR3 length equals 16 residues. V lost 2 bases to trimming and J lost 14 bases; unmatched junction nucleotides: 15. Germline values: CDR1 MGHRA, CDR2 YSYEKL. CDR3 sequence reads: CASSQSFRDSAEALHF. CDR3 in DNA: TGCGCCAGCAGCCAATCATTTAGGGACAGCGCGGAAGCCCTCCACTTT.

The CDR3: CAIRTSGEDEQYF. CDR3 nucleotides: TGTGCCATCCGGACTAGCGGGGAAGACGAGCAGTACTTC. The rearrangement links TRBV10-3 to TRBJ2-7; 12 bases match TRBD2. This CDR3 has 13 residues. The trim removed 8 bases at V and 5 bases at J, leaving 4 bases unmatched. Germline lookup yields CDR1 ENHRY and CDR2 SYGVKD.

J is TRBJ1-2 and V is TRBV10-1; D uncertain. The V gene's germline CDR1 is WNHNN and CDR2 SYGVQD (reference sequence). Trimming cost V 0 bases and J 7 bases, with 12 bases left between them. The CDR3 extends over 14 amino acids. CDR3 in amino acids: CASSESPGRSGYTF. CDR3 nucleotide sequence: TGCGCCAGCAGTGAGTCGCCGGGAAGGTCTGGCTACACCTTC.

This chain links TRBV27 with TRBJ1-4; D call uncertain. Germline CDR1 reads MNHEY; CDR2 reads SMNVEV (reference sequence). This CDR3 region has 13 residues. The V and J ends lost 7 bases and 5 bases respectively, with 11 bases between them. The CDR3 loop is CASKVRGNEKLFF. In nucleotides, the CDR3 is TGTGCCAGCAAAGTAAGAGGGAATGAAAAACTGTTTTTT.

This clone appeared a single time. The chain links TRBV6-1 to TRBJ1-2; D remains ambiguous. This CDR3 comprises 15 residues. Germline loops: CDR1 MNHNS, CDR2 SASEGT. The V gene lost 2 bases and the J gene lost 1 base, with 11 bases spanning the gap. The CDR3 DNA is TGTGCCAGCAGTGAAACGTATCCGGGTAACTATGGCTACACCTTC. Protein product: CASSETYPGNYGYTF.

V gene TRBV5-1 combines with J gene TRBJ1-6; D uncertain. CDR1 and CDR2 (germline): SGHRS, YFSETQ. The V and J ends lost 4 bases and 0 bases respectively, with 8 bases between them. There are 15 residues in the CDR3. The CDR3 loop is CASSERTSYNSPLHF. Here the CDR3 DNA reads TGCGCCAGCAGCGAGCGCACCTCCTATAATTCACCCCTCCACTTT.

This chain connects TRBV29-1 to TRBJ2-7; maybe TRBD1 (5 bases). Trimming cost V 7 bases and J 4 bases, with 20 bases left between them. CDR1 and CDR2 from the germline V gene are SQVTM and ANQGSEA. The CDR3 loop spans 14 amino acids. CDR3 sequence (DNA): TGCAGCGCAAAAGGACATATCGGAGTTTACGAGCAGTACTTC. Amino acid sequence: CSAKGHIGVYEQYF.

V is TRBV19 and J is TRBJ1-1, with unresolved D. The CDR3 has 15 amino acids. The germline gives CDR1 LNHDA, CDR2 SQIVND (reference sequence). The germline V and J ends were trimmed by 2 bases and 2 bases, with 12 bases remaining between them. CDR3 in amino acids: CASSILQPLNTEAFF. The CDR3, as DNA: TGTGCCAGTAGTATATTACAGCCCCTAAACACTGAAGCTTTCTTT.

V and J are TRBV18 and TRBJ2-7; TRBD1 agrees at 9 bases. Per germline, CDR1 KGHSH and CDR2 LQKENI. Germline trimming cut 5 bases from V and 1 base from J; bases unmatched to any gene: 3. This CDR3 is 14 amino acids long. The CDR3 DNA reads TGTGCCAGCTCATCCGGACAGGGGTCCTACGAGCAGTACTTC. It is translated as CASSSGQGSYEQYF.

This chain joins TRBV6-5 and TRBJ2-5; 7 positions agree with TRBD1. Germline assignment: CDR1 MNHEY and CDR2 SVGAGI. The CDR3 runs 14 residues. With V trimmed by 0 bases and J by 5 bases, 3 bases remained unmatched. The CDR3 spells CASSYSYRGETQYF. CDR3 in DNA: TGTGCCAGCAGTTACTCGTACAGGGGTGAGACCCAGTACTTC.

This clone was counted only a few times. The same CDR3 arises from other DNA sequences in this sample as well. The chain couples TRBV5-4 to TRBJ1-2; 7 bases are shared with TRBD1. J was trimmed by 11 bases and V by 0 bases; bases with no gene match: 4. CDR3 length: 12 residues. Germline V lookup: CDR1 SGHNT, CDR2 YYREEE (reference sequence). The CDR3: CASSLVAGGYTF. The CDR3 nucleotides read TGTGCCAGCAGCTTGGTAGCAGGGGGGTACACCTTC.

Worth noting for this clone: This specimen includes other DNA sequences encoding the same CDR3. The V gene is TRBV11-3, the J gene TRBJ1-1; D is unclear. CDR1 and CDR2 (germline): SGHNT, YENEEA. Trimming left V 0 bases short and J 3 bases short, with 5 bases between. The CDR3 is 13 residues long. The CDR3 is CASSLDRDTEAFF. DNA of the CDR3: TGTGCCAGCAGCTTAGATCGGGACACTGAAGCTTTCTTT.

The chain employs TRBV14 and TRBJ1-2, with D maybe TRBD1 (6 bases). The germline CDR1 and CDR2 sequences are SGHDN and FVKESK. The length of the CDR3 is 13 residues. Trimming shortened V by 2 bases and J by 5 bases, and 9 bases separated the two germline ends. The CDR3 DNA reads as TGTGCCAGCAGCCAAACAGGGTATTATGGCTACACCTTC. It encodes CASSQTGYYGYTF.

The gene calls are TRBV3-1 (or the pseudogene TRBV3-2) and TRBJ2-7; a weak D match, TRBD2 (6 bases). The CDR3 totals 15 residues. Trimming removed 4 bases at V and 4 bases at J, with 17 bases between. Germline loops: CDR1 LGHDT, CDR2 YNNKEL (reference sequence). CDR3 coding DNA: TGTGCCAGCAGCCCTCAGCGGGTCGCCTTGTACGAGCAGTACTTC. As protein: CASSPQRVALYEQYF.

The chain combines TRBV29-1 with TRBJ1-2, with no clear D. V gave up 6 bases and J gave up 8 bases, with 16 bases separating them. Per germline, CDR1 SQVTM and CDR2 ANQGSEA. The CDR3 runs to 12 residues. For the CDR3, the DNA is TGCAGCGTCTTGAGGGTGCAACAGGGCTACACCTTC. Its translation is CSVLRVQQGYTF.

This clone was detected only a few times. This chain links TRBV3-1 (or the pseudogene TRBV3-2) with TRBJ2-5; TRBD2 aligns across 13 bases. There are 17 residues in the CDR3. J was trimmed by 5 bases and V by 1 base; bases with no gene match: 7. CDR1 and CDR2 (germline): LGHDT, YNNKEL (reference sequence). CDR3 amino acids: CASSQGTSGGPMETQYF. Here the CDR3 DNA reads TGTGCCAGCAGCCAAGGGACTAGCGGGGGACCTATGGAGACCCAGTACTTC.

The CDR3 loop is CASSQAGPGQPQHF. The CDR3 region has the DNA TGTGCCAGCAGCCAAGCCGGGCCGGGGCAGCCCCAGCATTTT. The V and J genes are TRBV3-1 (or the pseudogene TRBV3-2) and TRBJ1-5; D unresolved. The germline V and J ends were trimmed by 1 base and 7 bases, with 11 bases remaining between them. CDR3 length: 14 residues. The germline gives CDR1 LGHDT, CDR2 YNNKEL (reference sequence).

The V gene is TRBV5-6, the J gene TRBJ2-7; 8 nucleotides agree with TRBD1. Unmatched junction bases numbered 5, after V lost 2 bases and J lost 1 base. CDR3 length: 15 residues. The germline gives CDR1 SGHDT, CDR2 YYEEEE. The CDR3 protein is CASSLGTGHSYEQYF. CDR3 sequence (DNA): TGTGCCAGCAGCTTAGGGACAGGACATTCCTACGAGCAGTACTTC.